This T cell receptor (beta chain) was recovered during a study of cytomegalovirus exposure and HLA in healthy donors. General study findings and limits: The authors judged a highly shared variant cluster likely a sequencing artifact.

Concerning this clone: Its antigen is still unknown.

Primers for the PCR totalled 60 Vbeta and 13 Jbeta. Only in-frame clones appear in the TCRdb table, and some are missing; sequencing was by immunoSEQ multiplex PCR. The sample carries about 120,000 clones, approximately 80% recorded once. The receptor comes from a male donor in good health and CMV-seropositive. The sequenced sample was PBMCs.

The CDR3 nucleotides read TGTGCCATCAGTGGGTCGAAAGAGAGTGGCTACACCTTC. This gives the protein CAISGSKESGYTF. The chain joins TRBV10-3 to TRBJ1-2; D not resolved. CDR1 and CDR2 from the germline V gene are ENHRY and SYGVKD. The CDR3 length is 13 residues. V shed 4 bases and J shed 7 bases, with 13 bases lying between them.